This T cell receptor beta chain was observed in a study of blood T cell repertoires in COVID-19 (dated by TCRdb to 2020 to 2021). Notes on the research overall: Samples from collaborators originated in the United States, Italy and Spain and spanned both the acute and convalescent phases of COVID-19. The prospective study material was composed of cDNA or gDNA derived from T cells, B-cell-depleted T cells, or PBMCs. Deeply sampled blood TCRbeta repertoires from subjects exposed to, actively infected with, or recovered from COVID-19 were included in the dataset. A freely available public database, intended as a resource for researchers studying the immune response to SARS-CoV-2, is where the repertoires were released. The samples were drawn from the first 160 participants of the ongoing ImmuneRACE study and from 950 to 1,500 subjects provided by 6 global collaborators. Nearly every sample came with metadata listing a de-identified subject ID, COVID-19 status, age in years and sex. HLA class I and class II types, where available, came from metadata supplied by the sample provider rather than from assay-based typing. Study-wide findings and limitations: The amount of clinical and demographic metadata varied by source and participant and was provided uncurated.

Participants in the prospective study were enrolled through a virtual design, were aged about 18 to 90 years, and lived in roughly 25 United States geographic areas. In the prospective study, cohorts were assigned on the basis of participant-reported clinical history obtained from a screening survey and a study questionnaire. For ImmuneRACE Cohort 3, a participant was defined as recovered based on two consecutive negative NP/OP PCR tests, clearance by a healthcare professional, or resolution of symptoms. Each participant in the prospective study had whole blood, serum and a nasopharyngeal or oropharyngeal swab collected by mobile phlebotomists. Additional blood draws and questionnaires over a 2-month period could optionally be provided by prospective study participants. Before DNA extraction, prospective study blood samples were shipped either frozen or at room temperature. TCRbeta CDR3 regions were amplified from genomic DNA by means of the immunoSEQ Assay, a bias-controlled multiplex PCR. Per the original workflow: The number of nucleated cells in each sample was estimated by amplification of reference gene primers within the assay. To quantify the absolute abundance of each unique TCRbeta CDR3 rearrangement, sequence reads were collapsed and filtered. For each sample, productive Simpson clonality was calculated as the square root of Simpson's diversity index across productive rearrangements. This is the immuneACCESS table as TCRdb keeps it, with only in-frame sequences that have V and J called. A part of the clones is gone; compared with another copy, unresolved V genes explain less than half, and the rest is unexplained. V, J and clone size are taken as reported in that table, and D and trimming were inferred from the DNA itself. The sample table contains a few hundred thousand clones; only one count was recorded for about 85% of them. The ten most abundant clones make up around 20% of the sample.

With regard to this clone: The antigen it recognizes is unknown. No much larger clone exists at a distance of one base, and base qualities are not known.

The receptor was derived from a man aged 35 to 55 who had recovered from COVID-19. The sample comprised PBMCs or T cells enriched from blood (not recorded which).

The CDR3: CASTASTAYEQYF. The bases are TGTGCCAGCACCGCCTCGACAGCTTACGAGCAGTACTTC. This sequence uses TRBV3-1 (or the pseudogene TRBV3-2) and TRBJ2-7, with a weak D call of TRBD1 (5 bases match). V lost 7 bases and J lost 4 bases; the stretch between them is 14 bases long. CDR1 and CDR2 (LGHDT, YNNKEL) derive from the germline V gene (reference sequence). The CDR3 spans 13 residues, from the cysteine through the phenylalanine. Just CDR3 DNA is preserved here, 39 bases in frame from base 1.